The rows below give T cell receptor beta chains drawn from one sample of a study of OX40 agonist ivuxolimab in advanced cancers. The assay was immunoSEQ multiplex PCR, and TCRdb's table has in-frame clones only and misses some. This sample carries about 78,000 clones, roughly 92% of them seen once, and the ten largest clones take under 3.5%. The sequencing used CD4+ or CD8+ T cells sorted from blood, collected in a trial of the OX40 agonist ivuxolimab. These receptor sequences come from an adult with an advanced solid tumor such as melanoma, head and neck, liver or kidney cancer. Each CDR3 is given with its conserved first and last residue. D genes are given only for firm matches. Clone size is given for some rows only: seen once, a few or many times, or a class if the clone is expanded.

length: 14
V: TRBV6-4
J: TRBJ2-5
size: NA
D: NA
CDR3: CASSGEAWDTPQYF
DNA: TGTGCCAGCAGTGGGGAGGCTTGGGACACCCCCCAGTACTTC

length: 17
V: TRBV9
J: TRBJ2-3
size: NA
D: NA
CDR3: CASSIRGTSPYTDTQYF
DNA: TGTGCCAGCAGCATTAGAGGGACCTCCCCCTACACAGATACGCAGTATTTT

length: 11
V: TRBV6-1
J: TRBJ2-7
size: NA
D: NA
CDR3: CASSTAEEQYF
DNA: TGTGCCAGCAGTACAGCCGAGGAGCAGTACTTC

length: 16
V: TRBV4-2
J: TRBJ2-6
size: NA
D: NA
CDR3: CASSPASPSGANVLTF
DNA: TGTGCCAGCAGCCCTGCTAGCCCCTCTGGGGCCAACGTCCTGACTTTC

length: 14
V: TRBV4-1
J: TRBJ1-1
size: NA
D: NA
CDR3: CASSQEQRNTEAFF
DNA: TGCGCCAGCAGCCAAGAGCAGCGGAACACTGAAGCTTTCTTT

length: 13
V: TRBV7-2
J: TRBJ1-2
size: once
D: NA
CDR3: CATRITGNYGYTF
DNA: TGTGCCACCCGGATAACAGGGAACTATGGCTACACCTTC

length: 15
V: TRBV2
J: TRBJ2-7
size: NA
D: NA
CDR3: CASSFRPLQGREQYF
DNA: TGTGCCAGCAGTTTCCGCCCCCTCCAGGGGAGGGAGCAGTACTTC

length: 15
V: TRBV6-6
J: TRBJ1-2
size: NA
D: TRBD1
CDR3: CASSSYRGLDYGYTF
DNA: TGTGCCAGCAGTTCTTACAGGGGGCTGGACTATGGCTACACCTTC

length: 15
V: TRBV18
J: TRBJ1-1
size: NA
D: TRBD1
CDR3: CASSPSAGGNTEAFF
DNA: TGTGCCAGCTCACCCTCGGCAGGGGGGAACACTGAAGCTTTCTTT

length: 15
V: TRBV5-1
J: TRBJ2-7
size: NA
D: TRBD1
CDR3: CASSLVGGQGSEQYF
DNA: TGCGCCAGCAGCTTGGTGGGAGGACAGGGCAGCGAGCAGTACTTC

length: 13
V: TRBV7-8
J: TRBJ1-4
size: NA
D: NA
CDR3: CATTGWTNEKLFF
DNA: TGTGCCACCACGGGTTGGACTAATGAAAAACTGTTTTTT

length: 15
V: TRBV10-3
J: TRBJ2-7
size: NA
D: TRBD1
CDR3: CAIMEGSAGGAEQYF
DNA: TGTGCCATCATGGAGGGTTCGGCAGGGGGCGCCGAGCAGTACTTC

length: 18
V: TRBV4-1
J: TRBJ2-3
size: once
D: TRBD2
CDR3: CASSQGGVRRGAADTQYF
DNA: TGCGCCAGCAGCCAAGGTGGGGTGCGGCGGGGGGCGGCAGATACGCAGTATTTT

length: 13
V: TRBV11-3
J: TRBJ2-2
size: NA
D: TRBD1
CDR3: CASSADRDGELFF
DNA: TGTGCCAGCTCCGCCGACAGGGATGGGGAGCTGTTTTTT

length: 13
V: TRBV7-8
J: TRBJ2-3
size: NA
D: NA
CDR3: CASQRGSTDTQYF
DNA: TGTGCCAGCCAGCGCGGGAGCACAGATACGCAGTATTTT

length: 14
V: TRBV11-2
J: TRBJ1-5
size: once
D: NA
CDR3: CASSLLRGNQPQHF
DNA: TGTGCCAGCAGCTTGTTGAGGGGGAATCAGCCCCAGCATTTT

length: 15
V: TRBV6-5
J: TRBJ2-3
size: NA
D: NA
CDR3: CASSRRGPSTDTQYF
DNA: TGTGCCAGCAGTAGGAGGGGGCCCAGCACAGATACGCAGTATTTT

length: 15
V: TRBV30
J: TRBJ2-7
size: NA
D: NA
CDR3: CAFSTGTGIGDEQYF
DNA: TGTGCCTTCTCAACCGGGACGGGCATAGGGGACGAGCAGTACTTC

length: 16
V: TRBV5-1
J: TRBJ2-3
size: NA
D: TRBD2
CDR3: CASSSFKRGQRDTQYF
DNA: TGCGCCAGCAGCTCTTTTAAGCGGGGGCAGAGGGATACGCAGTATTTT

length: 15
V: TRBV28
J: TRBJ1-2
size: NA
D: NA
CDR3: CASSLSPGPWSGYTF
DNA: TGTGCCAGCAGTTTATCCCCGGGCCCCTGGAGTGGCTACACCTTC

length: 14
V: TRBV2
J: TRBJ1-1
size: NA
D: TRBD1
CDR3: CASSAQGGNTEAFF
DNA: TGTGCCAGCAGTGCGCAGGGGGGGAACACTGAAGCTTTCTTT

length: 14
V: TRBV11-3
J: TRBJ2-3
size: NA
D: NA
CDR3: CASSLGSGTDTQYF
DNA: TGTGCCAGCAGCTTAGGATCAGGTACAGATACGCAGTATTTT

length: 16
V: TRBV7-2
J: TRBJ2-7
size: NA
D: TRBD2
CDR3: CASSLGASGSSYEQYF
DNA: TGTGCCAGCAGCTTAGGGGCTAGCGGGAGTTCCTACGAGCAGTACTTC

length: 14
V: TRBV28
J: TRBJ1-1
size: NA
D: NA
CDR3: CASSLPNRDGEAFF
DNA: TGTGCCAGCAGTCTCCCCAACAGGGATGGTGAAGCTTTCTTT

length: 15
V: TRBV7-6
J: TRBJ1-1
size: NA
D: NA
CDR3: CASSLLGGLYTEAFF
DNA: TGTGCCAGCAGCTTGCTGGGGGGACTCTACACTGAAGCTTTCTTT

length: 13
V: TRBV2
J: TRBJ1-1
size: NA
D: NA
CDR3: CASSEGKNTEAFF
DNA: TGTGCCAGCAGTGAGGGGAAGAACACTGAAGCTTTCTTT

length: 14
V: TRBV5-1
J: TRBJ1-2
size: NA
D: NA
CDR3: CASSLAQDGDGYTF
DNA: TGCGCCAGCAGCTTGGCCCAGGATGGAGATGGCTACACCTTC

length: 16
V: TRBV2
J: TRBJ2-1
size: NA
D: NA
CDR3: CASSEGEWDPPDEQFF
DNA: TGTGCCAGCAGTGAGGGTGAGTGGGACCCCCCGGATGAGCAGTTCTTC

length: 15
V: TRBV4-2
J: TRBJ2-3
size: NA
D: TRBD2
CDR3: CASSQEGSGKATQYF
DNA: TGTGCCAGCAGCCAAGAAGGAAGCGGGAAGGCTACGCAGTATTTT

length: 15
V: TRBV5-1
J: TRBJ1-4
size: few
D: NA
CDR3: CASSTSPGVDEKLFF
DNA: TGCGCCAGCAGCACCAGTCCCGGGGTGGATGAAAAACTGTTTTTT

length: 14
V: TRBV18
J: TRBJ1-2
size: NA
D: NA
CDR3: CASSPPTPNYGYTF
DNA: TGTGCCAGCTCACCACCGACACCTAACTATGGCTACACCTTC

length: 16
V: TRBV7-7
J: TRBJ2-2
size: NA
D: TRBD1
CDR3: CASSLNRGPNTGELFF
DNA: TGTGCTAGCAGTTTAAACAGGGGGCCGAACACCGGGGAGCTGTTTTTT

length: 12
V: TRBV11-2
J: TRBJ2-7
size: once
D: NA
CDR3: CATRADSYEQYF
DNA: TGTGCAACGCGGGCAGACTCCTACGAGCAGTACTTC

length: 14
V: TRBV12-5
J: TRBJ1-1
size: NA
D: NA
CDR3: CASGLGRTNTEAFF
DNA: TGTGCTAGTGGTTTGGGACGGACGAACACTGAAGCTTTCTTT

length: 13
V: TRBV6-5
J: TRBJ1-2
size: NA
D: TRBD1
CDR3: CASRWTGVGGYTF
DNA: TGTGCCAGCAGGTGGACAGGGGTCGGCGGCTACACCTTC

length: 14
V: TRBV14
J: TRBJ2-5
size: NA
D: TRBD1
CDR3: CASSPTGGQETQYF
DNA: TGTGCCAGCAGCCCGACAGGGGGGCAAGAGACCCAGTACTTC

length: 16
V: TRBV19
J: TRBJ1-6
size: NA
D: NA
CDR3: CASSGGSTDVGSPLHF
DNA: TGTGCCAGTAGTGGAGGGTCGACCGACGTGGGTTCACCCCTCCACTTT

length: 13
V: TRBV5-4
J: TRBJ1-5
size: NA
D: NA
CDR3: CASSLDPHQPQHF
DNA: TGTGCCAGCAGCTTGGACCCCCATCAGCCCCAGCATTTT

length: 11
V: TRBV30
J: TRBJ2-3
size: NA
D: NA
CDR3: CAWSRQDTQYF
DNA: TGTGCCTGGAGTCGTCAAGATACGCAGTATTTT

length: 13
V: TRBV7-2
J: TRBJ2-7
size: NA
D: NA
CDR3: CASSLGPAGGEYF
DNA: TGTGCCAGCAGCTTAGGTCCAGCGGGCGGGGAGTACTTC